This TCR beta chain was captured in a study of cytomegalovirus exposure and HLA in healthy donors. Study context: Genotyping of 400 or so donors showed that 80% to 90% belonged to the Caucasian-associated ancestry cluster.

PCR amplification relied on 60 Vbeta primers (plus 13 Jbeta primers). Produced via immunoSEQ multiplex PCR; TCRdb's table is partial and in-frame only. The data show approximately 110,000 clones, with about three quarters seen just once and 7.5% to 10% held by the top ten. Worth noting for this clone: The junction does not match germline at one end; this may be a read error.

The CDR3 loop spans 15 amino acids. Germline lookup yields CDR1 SGHRS and CDR2 YFSETQ. The sequenced sample consisted of PBMCs. This sequence originates from a woman in her thirties or forties in good health and CMV-seropositive. The chain has TRBV5-1 and TRBJ1-2; D unclear. Here the CDR3 DNA reads TGCGCCTGCAGCCCTCTTTTCACCAAAGCCTATGGCTACACCTTC. Translating gives CACSPLFTKAYGYTF.